This T cell receptor beta chain was obtained from a study of T cell responses to AZD1222 COVID-19 vaccine. Study outcomes and limitations: White British donors predominated, females outnumbered males, and clonal diversity was possibly underestimated. Spike-specific TCR breadth and depth both grew after two AZD1222 doses.

V gave up 10 bases and J gave up 8 bases; unmatched junction bases: 9. Germline CDR1 MNHEY, CDR2 SVGAGI. CDR3 length: 13 amino acids. Both about-4-week and about-12-week second-dose recipients were combined. Sequencing was performed with immunoSEQ multiplex PCR; in TCRdb, only in-frame clones are kept and a portion is missing. The sample shows around 130,000 clones, about nine tenths of them seen only once. In regard to this clone: Its antigen is not known.

V usage is TRBV6-5 and J usage is TRBJ1-2; 11 nucleotides align to TRBD1. The sequences come from peripheral blood, collected 28 days after the second AZD1222 dose. The clonotype comes from an adult who received the AZD1222 COVID-19 vaccine. Here the CDR3 DNA reads TGTGCCACCAGGGACAGGGGGGGAGGGGGCTACACCTTC. It encodes CATRDRGGGGYTF.